Below, one T cell receptor (beta chain) is given with its context. What this receptor recognizes is not known. No base qualities exist here, and no much larger clone lies one base off it. TCRbeta CDR3 regions were amplified from genomic DNA by means of the immunoSEQ Assay, a bias-controlled multiplex PCR. The study's processing was this. The number of nucleated cells in each sample was estimated from the amplification of reference gene primers within the assay. To quantify the absolute abundance of each unique TCRbeta CDR3 rearrangement, sequence reads were collapsed and filtered. For each sample, productive Simpson clonality was calculated as the square root of Simpson's diversity index over productive rearrangements. TCRdb mirrors the immuneACCESS table, restricted to in-frame sequences. Some clones are absent from its copies; in checked studies, under half trace to an unresolved V gene, and the reason for the others is unknown. That table supplies the V and J calls and clone size; D and trimming were determined from the DNA. The sample table records 70,000 to 100,000 clones; more than 70% of these occur just once. Of the sample, approximately 4.8% is held by the ten largest clones.

Inclusive of the bounding cysteine and phenylalanine, the CDR3 is 14 residues long. Only the CDR3 DNA stays, 42 bases, in frame from base 1. From the germline V gene, CDR1 is SGDLS and CDR2 is YYNGEE. V loses 4 bases, J loses 6 bases, and the germline ends lie 14 bases apart. Each collaborating institution followed its own protocols to collect whole blood in K2EDTA tubes. For TCRbeta analysis, collaborator samples were shipped as frozen whole blood, as isolated PBMCs, or as DNA extracted from either sample type. The sample originates from a study of blood T cell repertoires in COVID-19 (TCRdb year 2020). For context, the study as a whole: Samples from collaborators originated in the United States, Italy and Spain and spanned both the acute and convalescent phases of COVID-19. Nearly every sample came with metadata listing a de-identified subject ID, COVID-19 status, age in years and sex. The dataset comprised deeply sampled blood TCRbeta repertoires from subjects exposed to, actively infected with, or recovered from COVID-19. The samples were drawn from two sources: the first 160 participants of the ongoing ImmuneRACE study, and over 950 subjects contributed by 6 global collaborators. The material from the prospective study consisted of cDNA or gDNA derived from T cells, B-cell-depleted T cells, or PBMCs. Where HLA class I and class II types were available, the types were taken from metadata supplied by the sample provider, not from assay-based typing. The repertoires were released in a freely available public database intended as a resource for research on the immune response to SARS-CoV-2. What the research found in general, with its limitations: The amount of clinical and demographic metadata varied by source and participant and was provided uncurated.

Sample: peripheral blood. The source is a woman older than 75 with active COVID-19. The V gene is TRBV9 and the J gene is TRBJ1-3, with the D segment identity uncertain. CDR3 reads: CASSTRSGENTIYF. The nucleotide sequence reads TGTGCCAGCAGCACCCGGTCCGGGGAAAACACCATATATTTT.